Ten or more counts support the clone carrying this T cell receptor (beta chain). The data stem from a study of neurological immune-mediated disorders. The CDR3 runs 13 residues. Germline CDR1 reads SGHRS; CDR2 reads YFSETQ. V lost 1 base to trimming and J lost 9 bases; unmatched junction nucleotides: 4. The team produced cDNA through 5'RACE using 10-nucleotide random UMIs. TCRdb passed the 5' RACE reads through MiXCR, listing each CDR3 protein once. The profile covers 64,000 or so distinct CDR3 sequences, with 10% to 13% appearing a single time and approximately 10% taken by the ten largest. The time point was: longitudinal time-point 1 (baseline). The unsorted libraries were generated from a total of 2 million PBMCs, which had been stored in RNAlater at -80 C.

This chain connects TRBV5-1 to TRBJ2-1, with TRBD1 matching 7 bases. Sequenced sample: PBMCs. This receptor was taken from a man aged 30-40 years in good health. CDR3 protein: CASSLTGVGEQFF. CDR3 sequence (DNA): TGCGCCAGCAGCTTGACAGGGGTCGGTGAGCAGTTCTTC.